A single TCR beta chain is shown here with its context. The sample originates from a study of blood T cell repertoires in COVID-19. Assay used: immunoSEQ multiplex PCR; TCRdb lists only in-frame clones, some missing. The data hold about 50,000 clones, with approximately 92% observed a single time. This CDR3 has 15 residues. Losses at the gene ends were 7 bases for V and 8 bases for J; bases not matched to a gene: 12. CDR1 is LNHNV and CDR2 is YYDKDF in the germline V gene (reference sequence). The chain uses TRBV15 and TRBJ1-4, with 8 nucleotides matching TRBD1. The sequence came from a man aged 50-59 years with active COVID-19. Source material: peripheral blood. The CDR3 protein is CATTNPGQGAEKLFF. The DNA for the CDR3 is TGTGCCACCACAAACCCAGGACAGGGTGCGGAAAAACTGTTTTTT.